This passage covers 7 T cell receptor beta chains from one sample sequenced in a study of T cells in Graves' hyperthyroidism and ophthalmopathy. RNA transcripts gave rise to amplified TCR beta CDR3 regions. HTBI primers drove first-round RT-PCR of the TCR CDR3. Each CDR3 protein is one row after TCRdb ran MiXCR on the multiplex PCR reads. Seen here are roughly 550,000 distinct CDR3 sequences, about 15% observed once, and the top ten hold 25% to 35%. Sample: blood. These receptors all come from a woman younger than 45 with Graves' ophthalmopathy.

This clonotype showed up many times. The chain uses TRBV7-2 and TRBJ2-7; no clear D. The CDR3 has 12 residues. V was cut by 1 base and J by 6 bases, with 7 bases left in between. The germline V gene has CDR1 SGHTA and CDR2 FQGNSA. The CDR3 sequence is CASSLVGSEQYF. The CDR3 DNA sequence: TGTGCCAGCAGCTTAGTCGGTTCCGAGCAGTACTTC.

The chain uses TRBV4-1 and TRBJ2-1; 15 nucleotides match TRBD2. The germline CDR1 and CDR2 sequences are MGHRA and YSYEKL. V lost 3 bases to trimming and J lost 10 bases; unmatched junction nucleotides: 10. The CDR3 extends over 17 amino acids. The CDR3 loop is CASSQGPGLAGGWEQFF. CDR3 DNA: TGCGCCAGCAGCCAGGGGCCTGGACTAGCGGGAGGGTGGGAGCAGTTCTTC.

The chain recombines TRBV4-2 with TRBJ2-3; TRBD2 aligns across 7 bases. Germline CDR1 is LGHNA and CDR2 is YNFKEQ. The CDR3 runs to 15 residues. V lost 7 bases to trimming and J lost 1 base; unmatched junction nucleotides: 8. The CDR3 sequence: CASILSGLRTDTQYF. As DNA, the CDR3 is TGTGCCAGCATCTTGTCGGGACTACGCACAGATACGCAGTATTTT.

This clonotype has a handful of counts. This sequence may be a read error, since a much larger clone differs from it by one base. This sequence joins TRBV3-1 and TRBJ2-5; 8 nucleotides agree with TRBD2. CDR1 is LGHDT and CDR2 is YNNKEL in the germline V gene (reference sequence). The CDR3 length is 16 residues. V was clipped by 1 base and J by 5 bases; unmatched bases: 9. This CDR3 reads CASSQVFGQRGETQYF. In DNA form, the CDR3 reads TGTGCCAGCAGCCAAGTGTTCGGCCAGCGGGGGGAGACCCAGTACTTC.

As to this clonotype: This may arise from a read error, as a much more abundant clone is one base away. The V and J genes are TRBV28 and TRBJ2-5; D ambiguous. Deletions cut 3 bases from V and 6 bases from J, with 11 bases between. CDR1 and CDR2 from the germline V gene are MDHEN and SYDVKM. This CDR3 comprises 13 residues. CDR3 bases: TGTGCCAGCAGTTTCCAGCCTGAGAAGACCCAGTACTTC. Its protein is CASSFQPEKTQYF.

This clonotype occurred a few times. The chain uses TRBV29-1 and TRBJ2-7; TRBD1 matches 7 bases. The CDR3 runs to 13 residues. V shed 1 base, J shed 6 bases, and the junction held 6 bases outside the gene matches. Germline loops: CDR1 SQVTM, CDR2 ANQGSEA. This CDR3 is CSVEGQGSIEQYF. CDR3 in DNA: TGCAGCGTTGAAGGACAGGGATCGATCGAGCAGTACTTC.

The chain employs TRBV20-1 and TRBJ1-3; D is unclear. Germline V gene lookup returns CDR1 DFQATT and CDR2 SNEGSKA (reference sequence). The CDR3 is made up of 16 amino acids. V lost 0 bases to trimming and J lost 0 bases, with 12 bases between them. The CDR3 region has the DNA TGCAGTGCTAGAGATCTGTACGGTAGCTCTGGAAACACCATATATTTT. Its translation is CSARDLYGSSGNTIYF.